This is a list of T cell receptor beta chains from one sample in a study of blood T cell repertoires in COVID-19. Profiled with immunoSEQ multiplex PCR; TCRdb holds only in-frame clones, not every one. The sample contains about 240,000 clones, around 80% of which appear only once. The sequencing sample was made of peripheral blood. The source is a woman aged 18 to 35 with acute or convalescent COVID-19. CDR3s include the opening cysteine and the closing phenylalanine or tryptophan. A D gene is named only where the DNA matches it firmly. Part of the rows lack a size; the others show once, few, many or a class for expanded clones.

cdr3_length	d_call	clone_size	v_call	j_call	cdr3_nt	cdr3_aa
14	TRBD2	.	TRBV19	TRBJ2-7	TGTGCCACCGCCCCGGGACTAGGAGCCTACGAGCAGTACTTC	CATAPGLGAYEQYF
18	TRBD2	.	TRBV5-1	TRBJ2-2	TGCGCCAGCAGCTTGGTCGCGGGGCTAGCGGGACTCACCGGGGAGCTGTTTTTT	CASSLVAGLAGLTGELFF
14	.	.	TRBV7-7	TRBJ2-7	TGTGCTAGCAGCGAGGAGGGAGCCTTTTTGGAGCAGTACTTC	CASSEEGAFLEQYF
14	.	.	TRBV6-5	TRBJ1-2	TGTGCCAGCAGTTACTCGGGGGGGCTCTATGGCTACACCTTC	CASSYSGGLYGYTF
21	TRBD1	.	TRBV28	TRBJ1-1	TGTGCCAGCAGTTCTCTACGAGGGACAGTGGGGAAAAAACAGATGAACACTGAAGCTTTCTTT	CASSSLRGTVGKKQMNTEAFF
14	TRBD1	.	TRBV27	TRBJ2-5	TGTGCCAGCAGTTGGACAGGGGGCGCCGAGACCCAGTACTTC	CASSWTGGAETQYF
16	TRBD1	.	TRBV5-1	TRBJ2-3	TGCGCCAGCAGCTTGCGCCGGACAGGGAGAGCAGATACGCAGTATTTT	CASSLRRTGRADTQYF
14	.	few	TRBV7-2	TRBJ1-1	TGTGCCAGCAGCTCGAGAACAGGGCGCACTGAAGCTTTCTTT	CASSSRTGRTEAFF
13	.	.	TRBV18	TRBJ2-7	TGTGCCAGCTCAAAGGACCCCACAGGGCCATCATACTTC	CASSKDPTGPSYF
16	TRBD1	.	TRBV10-3	TRBJ2-7	TGTGCCATCAAACCGGGACAGGGAAGTTCTTTTAGCGAGCAGTACTTC	CAIKPGQGSSFSEQYF
14	.	many	TRBV4-3	TRBJ1-1	TGCGCCAGCAGCCAAGAATCCCCGACAGCCGAAGCTTTCTTT	CASSQESPTAEAFF
13	.	.	TRBV12-3/TRBV12-4	TRBJ1-1	TGTGCCAGCAGTTTTTTCGGGGATGGTGAAGCTTTCTTT	CASSFFGDGEAFF
16	TRBD2	.	TRBV14	TRBJ2-1	TGTGCCAGCAGCCAAGGGAGCGGGGGCTCCTACAATGAGCAGTTCTTC	CASSQGSGGSYNEQFF
14	.	.	TRBV2	TRBJ1-2	TGTGCCAGCAGATTCTCTCAGGCGAACTATGGCTACACCTTC	CASRFSQANYGYTF
15	TRBD2	.	TRBV6-5	TRBJ2-7	TGTGCCAGCAGTTACTATAGCGGGAGCTCCTACGAGCAGTACTTC	CASSYYSGSSYEQYF
13	.	.	TRBV30	TRBJ1-5	TGTGCCTGGAGTAACCAGGGAAATCAGCCCCAGCATTTT	CAWSNQGNQPQHF
14	.	once	TRBV7-3	TRBJ2-1	TGTGCCAGCAGCGTCCTCAGTCCCTCCAATGAGCAGTTCTTC	CASSVLSPSNEQFF
15	.	.	TRBV2	TRBJ2-2	TGTGCCAGCAGATTACAAATCACGAACACCGGGGAGCTGTTTTTT	CASRLQITNTGELFF